The 26 T cell receptor beta chains given below trace back to one sample, sequenced in a study of OX40 agonist ivuxolimab in advanced cancers. The protocol was immunoSEQ multiplex PCR, while the TCRdb copy is restricted to in-frame clones and leaves out a portion. The repertoire has fewer than 25,000 clones, 86% of them found once; the top ten carry 42%. The material was CD4+ or CD8+ T cells sorted from blood, obtained in a trial of the OX40 agonist ivuxolimab. These receptors came from an adult with an advanced solid tumor such as melanoma, head and neck, liver or kidney cancer.

Within the sample, this clone is medium-sized (0.01 to 0.1%). The CDR3 is CASSIGTPGNTEAFF. As DNA, the CDR3 is TGTGCCAGTAGTATCGGGACGCCGGGGAACACTGAAGCTTTCTTT. The chain couples TRBV19 to TRBJ1-1; TRBD1 is a possible D gene (5 bases). The V gene lost 3 bases and the J gene lost 1 base, with 12 bases spanning the gap. CDR1 LNHDA and CDR2 SQIVND come from the germline V gene (reference sequence). This CDR3 region has 15 residues.

CDR3 sequence (DNA): TGTGCCAGCGCATTAGCGGGAGCAAATGAGCAGTTCTTC. Its protein product is CASALAGANEQFF. The rearrangement joins TRBV27 to TRBJ2-1; TRBD2 aligns across 9 bases. The V segment lost 8 bases and the J segment 7 bases; nucleotides outside the gene matches: 6. Germline-derived CDR1 and CDR2 are MNHEY and SMNVEV (reference sequence). The CDR3 runs 13 residues.

CDR3 region: CATSRPGTDTGELFF. CDR3 sequence (DNA): TGTGCCACCAGCAGACCCGGGACAGACACCGGGGAGCTGTTTTTT. The V gene is TRBV15, the J gene TRBJ2-2; 7 bases line up with TRBD1. CDR1 and CDR2 from the germline V gene are LNHNV and YYDKDF (reference sequence). CDR3 size: 15 residues. The V segment lost 2 bases and the J segment 3 bases; nucleotides outside the gene matches: 3.

The chain joins TRBV27 to TRBJ2-1; 15 nucleotides line up with TRBD2. This CDR3 is built from 18 residues. Unmatched junction bases numbered 10, after V lost 3 bases and J lost 7 bases. CDR1 MNHEY and CDR2 SMNVEV come from the germline V gene (reference sequence). The CDR3 region is CASSFRPGLAGGGNEQFF. CDR3 bases: TGTGCCAGCAGTTTTCGTCCGGGACTAGCGGGAGGTGGGAATGAGCAGTTCTTC.

This clone was picked up one time. The chain is built from TRBV11-2 and TRBJ2-1, with D perhaps TRBD1 (5 bases). Deletions cut 3 bases from V and 9 bases from J, with 6 bases between. CDR3 size: 11 residues. The germline gives CDR1 SGHAT, CDR2 FQNNGV. CDR3 in DNA: TGTGCCAGCAGCTTTCAGGGTGAGCAGTTCTTC. It is translated as CASSFQGEQFF.

The V call is TRBV27, the J call TRBJ2-7, with 7 bases identical to TRBD2. V trimming: 5 bases; J trimming: 0 bases; junction bases outside the gene matches: 4. The CDR3 sequence is 14 residues long. Germline CDR1 and CDR2: MNHEY and SMNVEV (reference sequence). The CDR3 DNA sequence: TGTGCCAGCAGTCCTAGCGGCCCCTCCTACGAGCAGTACTTC. This gives the protein CASSPSGPSYEQYF.

The chain carries TRBV7-8 and TRBJ2-1, with unresolved D. Germline assignment: CDR1 SGHVS and CDR2 FQNEAQ. The CDR3 runs to 13 residues. Trimming pared 1 base from V and 4 bases from J, leaving 5 bases between. The CDR3 protein is CASSLVGYNEQFF. In DNA, the CDR3 is TGTGCCAGCAGCTTAGTCGGGTACAATGAGCAGTTCTTC.

This chain uses TRBV6-1 with TRBJ2-2; weak D call: TRBD1 (5 bases). This CDR3 contains 15 residues. The germline CDR1 and CDR2 sequences are MNHNS and SASEGT. V gave up 4 bases and J gave up 2 bases, with 11 bases separating them. The CDR3 DNA reads TGTGCCAGCAGTGGGTGGCAGGGAAACACCGGGGAGCTGTTTTTT. This sequence encodes CASSGWQGNTGELFF.

This clone was recorded a few times. The rearrangement joins TRBV4-2 to TRBJ1-2; D call uncertain. Deletions cut 3 bases from V and 2 bases from J, with 16 bases between. Germline V lookup: CDR1 LGHNA, CDR2 YNFKEQ. This CDR3 is built from 16 residues. The CDR3: CASSQAGEPSNYGYTF. DNA of the CDR3: TGTGCCAGCAGCCAGGCCGGGGAGCCATCAAACTATGGCTACACCTTC.

This clone was observed a few times. The DNA of the CDR3 is TGCGCCAGCAGGGAAGGGGATACGCAGTATTTT. Protein: CASREGDTQYF. The chain uses TRBV10-1 and TRBJ2-3; D is unresolved. Trimming pared 6 bases from V and 6 bases from J, leaving 7 bases between. This CDR3 region has 11 residues. Per germline, CDR1 WNHNN and CDR2 SYGVQD (reference sequence).

The chain joins TRBV7-8 to TRBJ2-7, with D perhaps TRBD2 (6 bases). Trimming stripped 6 bases from V and 4 bases from J, with 16 bases between. CDR3 size: 14 residues. CDR1 is SGHVS, CDR2 FQNEAQ, per germline. CDR3 amino acids: CASRAGLAGYEQYF. CDR3 sequence (DNA): TGTGCCAGCAGGGCCGGTCTTGCGGGGTACGAGCAGTACTTC.

This clone showed up just once. The chain joins TRBV27 to TRBJ2-7; 7 nucleotides line up with TRBD2. Germline V gene lookup returns CDR1 MNHEY and CDR2 SMNVEV (reference sequence). V lost 2 bases, J lost 0 bases, and 4 bases stayed unmatched. The CDR3 is 15 amino acids. The CDR3 protein is CASSLATSVSYEQYF. CDR3 bases: TGTGCCAGCAGTTTAGCTACTAGCGTCTCCTACGAGCAGTACTTC.

The V call is TRBV27, the J call TRBJ2-1; 7 nucleotides agree with TRBD2. CDR1 MNHEY and CDR2 SMNVEV come from the germline V gene (reference sequence). The V gene end was trimmed by 7 bases and the J gene end by 0 bases; junction bases not matched to a gene: 6. The CDR3 has 15 residues. The CDR3 region has the DNA TGTGCCAGCAACGACCGGGACTACTCCTACAATGAGCAGTTCTTC. It specifies CASNDRDYSYNEQFF.

The genes are TRBV30 and TRBJ2-7, with D unresolved. The CDR3 extends over 12 amino acids. Germline-derived CDR1 and CDR2 are GTSNPN and SVGIG (reference sequence). V gave up 4 bases and J gave up 3 bases, with 10 bases separating them. CDR3 DNA: TGTGCCTGGAAAGGGCTGGACTACGAGCAGTACTTC. The encoded protein is CAWKGLDYEQYF.

DNA for the CDR3: TGTGCCAGCAGCTTGAACCTACCACCCACCGGGGAGCTGTTTTTT. Translated: CASSLNLPPTGELFF. J is TRBJ2-2 and V is TRBV11-2, with D uncertain. The CDR3 consists of 15 residues. V gave up 3 bases and J gave up 4 bases, with 12 bases separating them. Germline CDR1 is SGHAT and CDR2 is FQNNGV.

The CDR3 nucleotides are TGTGCCTGGGGTGACACGAGCGAGCAGTACTTC. Protein product: CAWGDTSEQYF. The chain is built from TRBV30 and TRBJ2-7; the D is unclear. CDR1 is GTSNPN and CDR2 is SVGIG in the germline V gene (reference sequence). V shed 5 bases and J shed 6 bases, with 11 bases lying between them. The CDR3 covers 11 residues.

The genes are TRBV27 and TRBJ1-2; 8 nucleotides match TRBD1. Germline CDR1 MNHEY, CDR2 SMNVEV (reference sequence). The CDR3 contains 12 residues. V shed 5 bases, J shed 11 bases, and the junction held 7 bases outside the gene matches. CDR3 in DNA: TGTGCCAGCAGTCACGGACAGGGTTCGTACACCTTC. The encoded protein is CASSHGQGSYTF.

V and J are TRBV6-6 and TRBJ2-7; D remains ambiguous. Trimming shortened V by 2 bases and J by 1 base, and 3 bases separated the two germline ends. The germline CDR1 and CDR2 sequences are MNHNY and SVGAGI (reference sequence). There are 12 residues in the CDR3. The CDR3 DNA sequence: TGTGCCAGCAGTTACGCTTCCTACGAGCAGTACTTC. Amino acid sequence: CASSYASYEQYF.

CDR3 sequence: CTSSQDTASYNEQFF. The CDR3 coding sequence is TGCACCAGCAGCCAAGATACAGCCTCCTACAATGAGCAGTTCTTC. This chain links TRBV1 with TRBJ2-1; the table's TRBD1 call for D was not verified on the DNA. TRBV1 is annotated as a pseudogene. This CDR3 spans 15 amino acids.

CDR3 amino acids: CASSTSGEGFLYNEQFF. The CDR3 DNA reads TGTGCCAGCAGCACGAGCGGGGAGGGGTTCTTATACAATGAGCAGTTCTTC. The rearrangement links TRBV9 to TRBJ2-1; 7 bases are a match to TRBD2. Germline V gene data show CDR1 as SGDLS and CDR2 as YYNGEE. CDR3 length equals 17 residues. The V segment lost 4 bases and the J segment 4 bases; nucleotides outside the gene matches: 14.

The rearrangement links TRBV6-5 to TRBJ2-7; 11 bases agree with TRBD2. The length of the CDR3 is 15 residues. Trimming cost V 6 bases and J 1 base; bases outside gene matches: 5. Germline assignment: CDR1 MNHEY and CDR2 SVGAGI. The CDR3 nucleotides read TGTGCCAGCAGCCTCGGGACTAGCGGTTCCTACGAGCAGTACTTC. Translating it yields CASSLGTSGSYEQYF.

The chain has TRBV4-2 and TRBJ2-3, with D perhaps matching TRBD2 (5 bases). Per the germline V gene, CDR1 is LGHNA and CDR2 is YNFKEQ. The ends were cut back, 3 bases at V and 6 bases at J, with 13 bases in the middle. The CDR3 extends over 14 amino acids. CDR3 loop: CASSQGAEADTQYF. The CDR3 DNA sequence: TGTGCCAGCAGCCAGGGAGCAGAAGCGGATACGCAGTATTTT.

CDR3 sequence reads: CASSWPRDRVGGNTIYF. The CDR3 region has the DNA TGTGCCAGCAGCTGGCCCCGGGACAGGGTCGGTGGAAACACCATATATTTT. This chain joins TRBV7-8 and TRBJ1-3; TRBD1 aligns across 9 bases. Germline lookup yields CDR1 SGHVS and CDR2 FQNEAQ. V lost 4 bases and J lost 3; bases outside the gene matches: 10. There are 17 residues in the CDR3.

The rearrangement links TRBV5-4 to TRBJ1-1; tentatively, D is TRBD1 (5 bases). The CDR3 is 14 amino acids. Trimming shortened V by 2 bases and J by 0 bases, and 8 bases separated the two germline ends. The germline V gene encodes CDR1 SGHNT and CDR2 YYREEE (reference sequence). The DNA of the CDR3 is TGTGCCAGCAGCTTTTGGGGGTTGAACACTGAAGCTTTCTTT. It codes for CASSFWGLNTEAFF.

By share, this clone counts as medium-sized (0.01 to 0.1%). V gene TRBV7-9 combines with J gene TRBJ1-2, with D possibly matching TRBD1 (5 bases). Between the trimmed V and J ends, which lost 6 bases and 6 bases, there was a span of 17 bases. The CDR3 has 14 amino acids. The germline CDR1 and CDR2 sequences are SEHNR and FQNEAQ (reference sequence). Here the CDR3 reads CASREAGENDGYTF. Here the CDR3 DNA reads TGTGCCAGCAGAGAAGCGGGGGAGAACGATGGCTACACCTTC.

This chain links TRBV6-5 with TRBJ2-7; D remains ambiguous. V lost 0 bases and J 6 bases, leaving 6 bases between the germline ends. The CDR3 sequence is 12 residues long. Looked up from germline, CDR1 is MNHEY and CDR2 is SVGAGI. This chain's CDR3 is CASSYSPSEQYF. The CDR3 DNA sequence: TGTGCCAGCAGTTACTCGCCCAGCGAGCAGTACTTC.